This T cell receptor (beta chain) was sequenced for a study of tumor and adjacent non-tumor tissue in lung cancer. Study outcomes and limitations: Tumor repertoires had a smaller top 100 clone share than normal lung.

TCRbeta libraries were built with three rounds of nested PCR, modified from ARM-PCR. TCRdb reanalysed the multiplex PCR reads using MiXCR and keeps one entry per CDR3 protein. The table has 75,000 to 95,000 distinct CDR3 sequences, roughly 77% seen once. The CDR3 contains 14 residues. Germline lookup yields CDR1 MNHNY and CDR2 SVGAGI (reference sequence). V gave up 7 bases and J gave up 7 bases, with 16 bases separating them. The template was RNA from unsorted bulk tissue. This non-tumor lung sample came from over 3 cm beyond the tumor edge. This clonotype has a single count. Its antigen remains unknown.

The source material was distant non-tumor lung tissue. This TCR was recovered from a woman in her fifties or sixties with non-small cell lung cancer. The genes are TRBV6-6 and TRBJ1-4; perhaps TRBD1 as D (5 bases). CDR3 DNA sequence: TGTGCCAGCAACAATCGGGGGAAGGCTGAAAAACTGTTTTTT. This encodes CASNNRGKAEKLFF.